The 25 T cell receptor beta chains below all came from one sample that was sequenced in a study of memory CD4+ T cells and cytomegalovirus serostatus. The sort gate was single viable CD3+CD4+CD8-CD45RO+ cells for memory CD4+ T cells. The repertoire was sequenced with immunoSEQ multiplex PCR; TCRdb's copy has only in-frame clones and lacks some. The top ten hold about 0.65% of the sample, which has under 35,000 clones, roughly 80% seen once. The sequencing sample was made of memory CD4+ T cells from blood. These receptors all stem from an adult in good health and CMV-seronegative. Some clones in this sample may be carry-over from other donors' samples.

The chain has TRBV6-5 and TRBJ1-6; D unresolved. Germline V lookup: CDR1 MNHEY, CDR2 SVGAGI. CDR3 length: 16 residues. V lost 0 bases to trimming and J lost 7 bases, with 13 bases between them. This CDR3 reads CASSYSPSERNSPLHF. DNA for the CDR3: TGTGCCAGCAGTTACTCCCCCTCAGAGCGGAATTCACCCCTCCACTTT.

The chain combines TRBV5-1 with TRBJ2-1; D is perhaps TRBD1 (5 bases). The germline V gene encodes CDR1 SGHRS and CDR2 YFSETQ. The CDR3 covers 16 residues. Trimming cost V 4 bases and J 1 base, with 15 bases left between them. The CDR3 DNA reads TGCGCCAGCAGCCGCGACAGTATAGGGTCCTACAATGAGCAGTTCTTC. Protein: CASSRDSIGSYNEQFF.

V and J are TRBV6-1 and TRBJ1-5, with unresolved D. The CDR3 contains 13 residues. V shed 0 bases and J shed 7 bases, with 7 bases lying between them. Germline-derived CDR1 and CDR2 are MNHNS and SASEGT. Written as DNA, the CDR3 is TGTGCCAGCAGTGAAGCGCGAAGGCAGCCCCAGCATTTT. This codes for CASSEARRQPQHF.

The chain is built from TRBV27 and TRBJ1-1; D is unclear. The CDR3 spans 12 residues. Germline V lookup: CDR1 MNHEY, CDR2 SMNVEV (reference sequence). V dropped 4 bases and J dropped 4 bases, with 7 bases sitting between them. CDR3 sequence reads: CASSSIGTEAFF. The CDR3 nucleotides read TGTGCCAGCAGTTCCATTGGCACTGAAGCTTTCTTT.

The V gene is TRBV2, the J gene TRBJ1-1; a weak D match, TRBD1 (6 bases). Germline values: CDR1 SNHLY, CDR2 FYNNEI. The CDR3 runs 11 residues. Trimming shortened V by 4 bases and J by 11 bases, and 11 bases separated the two germline ends. Written as DNA, the CDR3 is TGTGCCAGCAGTGTCGGGACATCGGCTTTCTTT. Its translation is CASSVGTSAFF.

CDR3 coding DNA: TGTGCCAGCAGTTACTCGCCGGGACAGGGTAACGAGCAGTACTTC. This codes for CASSYSPGQGNEQYF. The chain has TRBV6-5 and TRBJ2-7; TRBD1 aligns across 9 bases. The V gene end was trimmed by 0 bases and the J gene end by 5 bases; junction bases not matched to a gene: 5. The CDR3 has 15 residues. In germline, CDR1 is MNHEY, CDR2 SVGAGI.

This chain links TRBV28 with TRBJ1-1, with 7 bases matching TRBD1. Germline V lookup: CDR1 MDHEN, CDR2 SYDVKM. The V gene end was trimmed by 3 bases and the J gene end by 3 bases; junction bases not matched to a gene: 7. The CDR3 is made up of 15 amino acids. CDR3 residues: CASSFEQGRHTEAFF. CDR3 in DNA: TGTGCCAGCAGTTTCGAACAGGGGAGGCACACTGAAGCTTTCTTT. Filled out from reference TRBV28 and TRBJ1-1, the complete variable domain reads DVKVTQSSRYLVKRTGEKVFLECVQDMDHENMFWYRQDPGLGLRLIYFSYDVKMKEKGDIPEGYSVSREKKERFSLILESASTNQTSMYLCASSFEQGRHTEAFFGQGTRLTVV.

The rearrangement joins TRBV28 to TRBJ1-4, with 7 nucleotides matching TRBD1. This CDR3 spans 14 amino acids. Germline CDR1 MDHEN, CDR2 SYDVKM. V gave up 3 bases and J gave up 2 bases; unmatched junction bases: 0. CDR3 coding DNA: TGTGCCAGCAGTTTGGGACAGACTAATGAAAAACTGTTTTTT. It is translated as CASSLGQTNEKLFF.

This clone was picked up one time. This rearrangement joins TRBV9 to TRBJ2-1; TRBD2 matches at 11 bases. J gave up 4 bases and V 0 bases, and 6 bases lay outside the gene matches. CDR1 and CDR2 from the germline V gene are SGDLS and YYNGEE. The CDR3 spans 17 residues. CDR3 nucleotide sequence: TGTGCCAGCAGCGTAGTCGGGACTAGCGGCGGGTACAATGAGCAGTTCTTC. This codes for CASSVVGTSGGYNEQFF.

The chain combines TRBV6-9 with TRBJ2-3; maybe TRBD1 (6 bases). Germline V gene lookup returns CDR1 MNHGY and CDR2 SVAAGI. This CDR3 is built from 17 residues. The V end lost 6 bases, the J end lost 0 bases, and 19 bases lay between the germline ends. The CDR3 DNA reads TGTGCCAGCAGCTCCCGGACAGAGTCATCTAGCACAGATACGCAGTATTTT. As protein: CASSSRTESSSTDTQYF.

For the CDR3, the DNA is TGCGCCAGCAGCTTGTCGGGGTTGGCAGGGGCAAACATTCAGTACTTC. Translated: CASSLSGLAGANIQYF. The V call is TRBV5-1, the J call TRBJ2-4; perhaps TRBD1 as D (6 bases). Trimming cost V 1 base and J 6 bases, with 17 bases left between them. Germline assignment: CDR1 SGHRS and CDR2 YFSETQ. CDR3 length equals 16 residues.

The J gene is TRBJ2-7, the V gene TRBV5-6; D is undetermined. The germline V gene encodes CDR1 SGHDT and CDR2 YYEEEE. The V and J ends lost 5 bases and 5 bases respectively, with 20 bases between them. This CDR3 is 15 amino acids long. The chain's CDR3 is CASRRIHPRSHEQYF. The CDR3 DNA reads as TGTGCCAGCAGGCGGATCCACCCTAGGTCCCACGAGCAGTACTTC.

This rearrangement joins TRBV29-1 to TRBJ1-1, with 9 bases that match TRBD1. CDR1 is SQVTM, CDR2 ANQGSEA, per germline. Trimming took 7 bases from V and 5 from J; bases not matched to a gene: 2. The CDR3 spans 11 residues. The CDR3 nucleotides are TGCAGCGGACAGGGGGGAACTGAAGCTTTCTTT. It is translated as CSGQGGTEAFF.

This chain connects TRBV28 to TRBJ1-4, with 9 bases matching TRBD1. This CDR3 contains 18 residues. CDR1 and CDR2 from the germline V gene are MDHEN and SYDVKM. Losses at the gene ends were 7 bases for V and 10 bases for J; bases not matched to a gene: 22. In nucleotides, the CDR3 is TGTGCCAGCATCCCCGGTGGGGGACAGGGCCACGCGTTGGCAAAACTGTTTTTT. Residues: CASIPGGGQGHALAKLFF.

The chain employs TRBV30 and TRBJ1-5; D gene uncertain. CDR1 and CDR2 (germline): GTSNPN, SVGIG (reference sequence). Trimming stripped 0 bases from V and 7 bases from J, with 7 bases between. The CDR3 spans 12 residues. The CDR3 is CAWSVLDQPQHF. The CDR3 region has the DNA TGTGCCTGGAGTGTATTAGACCAGCCCCAGCATTTT.

The chain couples TRBV5-1 to TRBJ2-5; perhaps TRBD2 as D (6 bases). Trimming took off 6 bases at V and 4 bases at J, with 13 bases between the two ends. The CDR3 is 13 residues long. Germline CDR1 reads SGHRS; CDR2 reads YFSETQ. The DNA for the CDR3 is TGCGCCAGCAAGGCCGCGGGAACAGAGACCCAGTACTTC. Its protein product is CASKAAGTETQYF. The full variable domain, with the rest looked up from reference TRBV5-1 and TRBJ2-5, is KAGVTQTPRYLIKTRGQQVTLSCSPISGHRSVSWYQQTPGQGLQFLFEYFSETQRNKGNFPGRFSGRQFSNSRSEMNVSTLELGDSALYLCASKAAGTETQYFGPGTRLLVL.

This rearrangement joins TRBV28 to TRBJ1-1; a weak D match, TRBD1 (6 bases). Germline V gives CDR1 MDHEN, CDR2 SYDVKM. The CDR3 loop spans 14 amino acids. The V end lost 9 bases, the J end lost 4 bases, and 18 bases lay between the germline ends. Here the CDR3 DNA reads TGTGCCAGTTGGGCGGGGGGCTTGGGCACTGAAGCTTTCTTT. Translated: CASWAGGLGTEAFF.

The chain carries TRBV23-1 and TRBJ1-1, with a weak D call TRBD1 (6 bases). TRBV23-1 is given ORF status, its function remaining uncertain. The V end lost 4 bases, the J end lost 2 bases, and 17 bases lay between the germline ends. This CDR3 contains 16 residues. The CDR3 nucleotides are TGCGCCAGCAGTCGCCCGCCGGGTGGGGGCAACACTGAAGCTTTCTTT. It yields the protein CASSRPPGGGNTEAFF.

In this sample, this clone turned up once. The rearrangement joins TRBV7-2 to TRBJ2-3; D remains unclear. Germline V gene data show CDR1 as SGHTA and CDR2 as FQGNSA. The CDR3 extends over 12 amino acids. V lost 5 bases, J lost 5 bases, and 8 bases lay in between. The CDR3 sequence is CASSPDRDTQYF. CDR3 sequence (DNA): TGTGCCAGCAGCCCGGACCGAGATACGCAGTATTTT.

This clone has just one count. The rearrangement links TRBV4-3 to TRBJ2-5; unclear D gene. The CDR3 totals 14 residues. Deletions cut 1 base from V and 4 bases from J, with 10 bases between. Germline-derived CDR1 and CDR2 are LGHNA and YSLEER. The CDR3 here is CASSQVLSGETQYF. Here the CDR3 DNA reads TGCGCCAGCAGCCAAGTACTATCGGGAGAGACCCAGTACTTC.

The chain couples TRBV9 to TRBJ2-3, with 9 bases aligning to TRBD2. From germline, CDR1 is SGDLS and CDR2 YYNGEE. Trimming removed 0 bases from V and 4 bases from J; junction bases left unmatched: 9. CDR3 length equals 17 residues. The CDR3 DNA follows: TGTGCCAGCAGCGTAGCTTCAGCGGGGGGACTCGCAGATACGCAGTATTTT. Protein product: CASSVASAGGLADTQYF.

The rearrangement joins TRBV2 to TRBJ1-4, with D possibly matching TRBD1 (5 bases). Germline CDR1 and CDR2: SNHLY and FYNNEI. This CDR3 comprises 12 residues. Trimming stripped 3 bases from V and 11 bases from J, with 10 bases between. Written as DNA, the CDR3 is TGTGCCAGCAGTGAGGGGGGTAGGAAACTGTTTTTT. This encodes CASSEGGRKLFF.

The chain links TRBV5-6 to TRBJ1-6; TRBD1 matches at 8 bases. Germline CDR1 SGHDT, CDR2 YYEEEE. The junction had 4 bases not matched to a gene; V was cut back by 3 bases and J by 8 bases. The CDR3 covers 14 residues. The CDR3 coding sequence is TGTGCCAGCAGCTCGACAGGGGATCATTCACCCCTCCACTTT. Residues: CASSSTGDHSPLHF.

The chain couples TRBV6-1 to TRBJ1-3; a possible D gene is TRBD1 (5 bases). Germline loops: CDR1 MNHNS, CDR2 SASEGT. The V and J ends lost 6 bases and 4 bases respectively, with 7 bases between them. This CDR3 contains 12 residues. The CDR3 here is CASSAGGNTIYF. In DNA form, the CDR3 reads TGTGCCAGCAGCGCAGGGGGAAACACCATATATTTT.

The chain is built from TRBV6-1 and TRBJ1-2, with a possible D match to TRBD1 (5 bases). Germline V gene data show CDR1 as MNHNS and CDR2 as SASEGT. The CDR3 is made up of 16 amino acids. The V and J ends lost 3 bases and 1 base respectively, with 15 bases between them. The CDR3, as DNA: TGTGCCAGCAGTGACCCCGGGACGGCAAATAACTATGGCTACACCTTC. Translated, it gives CASSDPGTANNYGYTF.